This TCR beta chain was recovered during a study of blood T cell repertoires in COVID-19. Looking at the study overall: Material from acute and convalescent COVID-19 was sourced from the United States, Italy and Spain. In each case, the material was cDNA or gDNA derived from T cells, B-cell-depleted T cells, or PBMCs.

In the original processing: Scientists estimated how many nucleated cells there were by amplifying reference gene primers. The method was immunoSEQ multiplex PCR; TCRdb's version includes in-frame clones alone and lacks a portion of them. Clone size and V and J calls were adopted from that table, with D and trimming inferred from the DNA. The sample has about 240,000 clones; around 85% are singletons. The CDR3 has 12 amino acids. Germline values: CDR1 LNHDA, CDR2 SQIVND (reference sequence). V was trimmed by 9 bases and J by 5 bases, leaving 11 bases between them. The chain has TRBV19 and TRBJ2-1, with D possibly TRBD1 on 6 matching bases. The sequence derives from a woman in her 30s who had recovered from COVID-19. Sequencing was performed on peripheral blood. The CDR3 region is CASRTVDNEQFF. As DNA, the CDR3 is TGTGCCAGCCGGACAGTCGACAATGAGCAGTTCTTC.